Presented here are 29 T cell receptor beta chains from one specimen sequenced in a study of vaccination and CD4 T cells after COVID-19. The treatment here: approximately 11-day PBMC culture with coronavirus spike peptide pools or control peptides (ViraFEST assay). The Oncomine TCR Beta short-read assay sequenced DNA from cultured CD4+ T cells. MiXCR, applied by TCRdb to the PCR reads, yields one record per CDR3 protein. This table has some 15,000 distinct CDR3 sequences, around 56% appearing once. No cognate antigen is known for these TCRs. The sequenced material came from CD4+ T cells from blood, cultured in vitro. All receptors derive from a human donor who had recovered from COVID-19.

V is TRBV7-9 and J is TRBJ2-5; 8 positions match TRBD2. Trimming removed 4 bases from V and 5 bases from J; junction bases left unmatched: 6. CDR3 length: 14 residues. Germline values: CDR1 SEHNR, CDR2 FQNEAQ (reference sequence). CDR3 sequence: CASSSEAGAETQYF. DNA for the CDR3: TGTGCCAGCAGCTCGGAAGCGGGAGCTGAGACCCAGTACTTC.

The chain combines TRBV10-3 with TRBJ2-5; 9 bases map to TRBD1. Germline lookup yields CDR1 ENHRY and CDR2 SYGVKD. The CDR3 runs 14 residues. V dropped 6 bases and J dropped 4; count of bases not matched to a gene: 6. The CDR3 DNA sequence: TGTGCCATCAGGCGACAGGGGGGAGGAGAGACCCAGTACTTC. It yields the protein CAIRRQGGGETQYF.

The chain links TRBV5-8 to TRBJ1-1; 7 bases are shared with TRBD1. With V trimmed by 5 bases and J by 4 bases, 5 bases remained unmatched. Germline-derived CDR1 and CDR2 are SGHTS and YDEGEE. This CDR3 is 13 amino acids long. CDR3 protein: CASRPRGITEAFF. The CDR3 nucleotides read TGTGCCAGCAGACCCAGGGGGATCACTGAAGCTTTCTTT. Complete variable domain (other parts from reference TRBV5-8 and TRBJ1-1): EAGVTQSPTHLIKTRGQQATLRCSPISGHTSVYWYQQALGLGLQFLLWYDEGEERNRGNFPPRFSGRQFPNYSSELNVNALELEDSALYLCASRPRGITEAFFGQGTRLTVV.

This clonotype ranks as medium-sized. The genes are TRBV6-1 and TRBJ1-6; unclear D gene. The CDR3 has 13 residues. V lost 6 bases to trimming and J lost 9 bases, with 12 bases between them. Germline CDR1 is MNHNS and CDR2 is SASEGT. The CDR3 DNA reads TGTGCCAGCAGCCTAAACGTGGGTTCACCCCTCCACTTT. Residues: CASSLNVGSPLHF.

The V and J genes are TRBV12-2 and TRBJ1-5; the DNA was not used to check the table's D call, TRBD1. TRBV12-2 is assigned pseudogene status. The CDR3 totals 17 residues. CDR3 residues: CASRFRTGRYSNQPQHF. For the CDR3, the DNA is TGTGCAAGTCGCTTTCGGACAGGGCGATATAGCAATCAGCCCCAGCATTTT.

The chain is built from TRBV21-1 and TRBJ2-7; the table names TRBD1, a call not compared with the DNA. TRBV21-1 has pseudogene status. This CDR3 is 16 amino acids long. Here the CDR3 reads CASSKARKRDSYEQYF. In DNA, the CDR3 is TGTGCCAGCAGCAAAGCGCGGAAACGGGACTCCTACGAGCAGTACTTC.

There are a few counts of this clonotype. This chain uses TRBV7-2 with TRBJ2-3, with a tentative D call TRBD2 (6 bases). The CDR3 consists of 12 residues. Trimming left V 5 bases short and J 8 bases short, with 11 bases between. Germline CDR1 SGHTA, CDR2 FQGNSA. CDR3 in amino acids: CASSPSGGTQYF. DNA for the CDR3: TGTGCCAGCAGCCCCTCCGGGGGTACGCAGTATTTT.

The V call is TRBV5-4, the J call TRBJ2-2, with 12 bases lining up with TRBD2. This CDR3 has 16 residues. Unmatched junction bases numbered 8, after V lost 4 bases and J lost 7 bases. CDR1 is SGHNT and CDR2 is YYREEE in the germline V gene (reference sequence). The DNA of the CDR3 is TGTGCCAGCAGCCGGAGACTAGCGGGAGAGAACGGGGAGCTGTTTTTT. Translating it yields CASSRRLAGENGELFF.

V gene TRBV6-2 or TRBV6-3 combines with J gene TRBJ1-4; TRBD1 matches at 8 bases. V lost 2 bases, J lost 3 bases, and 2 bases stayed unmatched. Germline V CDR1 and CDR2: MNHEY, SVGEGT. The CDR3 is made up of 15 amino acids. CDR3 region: CASSYRDRPNEKLFF. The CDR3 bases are TGTGCCAGCAGTTACCGGGACAGGCCTAATGAAAAACTGTTTTTT.

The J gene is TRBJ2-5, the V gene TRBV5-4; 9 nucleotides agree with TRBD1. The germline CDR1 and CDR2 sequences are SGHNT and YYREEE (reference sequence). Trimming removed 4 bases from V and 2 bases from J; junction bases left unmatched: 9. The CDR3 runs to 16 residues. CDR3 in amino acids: CASSTALDRGQETQYF. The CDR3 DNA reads TGTGCCAGCAGCACCGCTTTGGACAGGGGACAAGAGACCCAGTACTTC.

CDR3 residues: CSASIRDYKRPEQFF. CDR3 DNA: TGCAGTGCTAGCATCCGGGACTACAAGCGACCTGAGCAGTTCTTC. The chain couples TRBV20-1 to TRBJ2-1; 7 bases align to TRBD2. The germline V gene encodes CDR1 DFQATT and CDR2 SNEGSKA (reference sequence). This CDR3 has 15 amino acids. With 3 bases clipped from V and 9 bases from J, the junction kept 14 bases outside the gene matches.

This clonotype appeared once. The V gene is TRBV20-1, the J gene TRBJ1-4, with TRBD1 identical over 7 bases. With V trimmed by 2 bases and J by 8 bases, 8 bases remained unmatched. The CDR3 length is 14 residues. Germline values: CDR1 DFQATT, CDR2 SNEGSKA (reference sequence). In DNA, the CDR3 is TGCAGTGCTAGACAAACAGGGGCCAGCGAAAAACTGTTTTTT. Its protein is CSARQTGASEKLFF.

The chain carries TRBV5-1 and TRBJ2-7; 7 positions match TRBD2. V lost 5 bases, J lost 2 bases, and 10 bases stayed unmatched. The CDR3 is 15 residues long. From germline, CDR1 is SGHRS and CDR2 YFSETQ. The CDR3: CASRLVVGGAYEQYF. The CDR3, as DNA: TGCGCCAGCAGACTCGTAGTGGGAGGGGCCTACGAGCAGTACTTC.

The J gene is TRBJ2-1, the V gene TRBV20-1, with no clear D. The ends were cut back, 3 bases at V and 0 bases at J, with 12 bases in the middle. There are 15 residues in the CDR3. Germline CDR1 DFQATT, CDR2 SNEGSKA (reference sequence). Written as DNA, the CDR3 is TGCAGTGCTAGTCCCGTCACGAGCTCCTACAATGAGCAGTTCTTC. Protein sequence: CSASPVTSSYNEQFF.

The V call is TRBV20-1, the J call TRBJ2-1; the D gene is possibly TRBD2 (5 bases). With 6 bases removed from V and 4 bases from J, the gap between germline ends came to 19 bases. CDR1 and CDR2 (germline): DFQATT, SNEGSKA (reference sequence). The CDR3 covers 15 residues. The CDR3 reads CSASEASSFYNEQFF. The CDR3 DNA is TGCAGTGCCTCCGAGGCTAGCAGTTTTTACAATGAGCAGTTCTTC.

In DNA form, the CDR3 reads TGTGCCAGTGGACGGACTAGCGGGGCACAAGAGACCCAGTACTTC. Residues: CASGRTSGAQETQYF. This chain uses TRBV19 with TRBJ2-5; TRBD2 matches 12 bases. The CDR3 spans 15 residues. Germline V gene lookup returns CDR1 LNHDA and CDR2 SQIVND (reference sequence). V shed 8 bases, J shed 2 bases, and the junction held 6 bases outside the gene matches. Filled out from reference TRBV19 and TRBJ2-5, the complete variable domain reads DGGITQSPKYLFRKEGQNVTLSCEQNLNHDAMYWYRQDPGQGLRLIYYSQIVNDFQKGDIAEGYSVSREKKESFPLTVTSAQKNPTAFYLCASGRTSGAQETQYFGPGTRLLVL.

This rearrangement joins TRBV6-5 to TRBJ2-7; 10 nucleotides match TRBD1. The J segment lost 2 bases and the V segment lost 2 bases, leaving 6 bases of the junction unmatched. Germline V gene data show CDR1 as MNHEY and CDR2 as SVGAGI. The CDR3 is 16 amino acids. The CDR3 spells CASSYGGQGVPYEQYF. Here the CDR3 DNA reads TGTGCCAGCAGTTACGGCGGACAGGGGGTACCCTACGAGCAGTACTTC.

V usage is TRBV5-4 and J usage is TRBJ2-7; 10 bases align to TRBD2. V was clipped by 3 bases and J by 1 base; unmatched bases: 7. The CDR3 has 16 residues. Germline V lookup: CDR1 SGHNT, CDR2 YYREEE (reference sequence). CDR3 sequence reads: CASSWGLAPSSYEQYF. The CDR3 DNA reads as TGTGCCAGCAGCTGGGGACTAGCGCCCTCTTCCTACGAGCAGTACTTC.

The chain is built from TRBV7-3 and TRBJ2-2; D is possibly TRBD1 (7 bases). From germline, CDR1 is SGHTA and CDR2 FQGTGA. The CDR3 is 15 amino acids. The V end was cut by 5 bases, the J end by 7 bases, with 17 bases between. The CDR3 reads CASSPQGLEGGELFF. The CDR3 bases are TGTGCCAGCAGCCCACAGGGGCTGGAGGGCGGGGAGCTGTTTTTT.

In DNA, the CDR3 is TGTGCCAGCAGCAAAGGGACGGGCAATTCACCCCTCCACTTT. Protein product: CASSKGTGNSPLHF. The V call is TRBV5-4, the J call TRBJ1-6; D perhaps matches TRBD1 (5 bases). V gave up 4 bases and J gave up 7 bases, with 12 bases separating them. The CDR3 sequence is 14 residues long. CDR1 and CDR2 (germline): SGHNT, YYREEE (reference sequence).

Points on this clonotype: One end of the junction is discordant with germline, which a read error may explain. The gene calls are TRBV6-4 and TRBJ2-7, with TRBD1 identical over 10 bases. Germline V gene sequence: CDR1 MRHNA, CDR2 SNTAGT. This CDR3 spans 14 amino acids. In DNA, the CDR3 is TGTGCCAGCACTGACCGGGACAGGGGTTACGAGCAGTACTTC. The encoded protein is CASTDRDRGYEQYF.

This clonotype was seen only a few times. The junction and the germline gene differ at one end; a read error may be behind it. The CDR3 DNA reads as TGTGCCAGCAGTGTGCTAGCGCCCAGCACGGATACGCAGTATTTT. Encoded protein: CASSVLAPSTDTQYF. The chain joins TRBV6-1 to TRBJ2-3, with a weak D call TRBD2 (6 bases). Germline values: CDR1 MNHNS, CDR2 SASEGT. This CDR3 has 15 residues.

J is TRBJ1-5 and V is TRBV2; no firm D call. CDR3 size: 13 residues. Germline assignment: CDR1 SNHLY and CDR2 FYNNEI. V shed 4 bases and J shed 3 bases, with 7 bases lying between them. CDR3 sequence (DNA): TGTGCCAGCAGTGCGCGCATCAATCAGCCCCAGCATTTT. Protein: CASSARINQPQHF.

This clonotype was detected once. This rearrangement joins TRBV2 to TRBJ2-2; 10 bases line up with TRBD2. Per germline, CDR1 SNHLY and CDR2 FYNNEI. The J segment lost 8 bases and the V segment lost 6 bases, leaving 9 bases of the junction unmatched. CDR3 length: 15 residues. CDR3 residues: CASRTGLATAGELFF. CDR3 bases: TGTGCCAGCAGGACGGGACTAGCGACGGCGGGGGAGCTGTTTTTT. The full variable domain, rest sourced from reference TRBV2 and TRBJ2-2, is EPEVTQTPSHQVTQMGQEVILRCVPISNHLYFYWYRQILGQKVEFLVSFYNNEISEKSEIFDDQFSVERPDGSNFTLKIRSTKLEDSAMYFCASRTGLATAGELFFGEGSRLTVL.

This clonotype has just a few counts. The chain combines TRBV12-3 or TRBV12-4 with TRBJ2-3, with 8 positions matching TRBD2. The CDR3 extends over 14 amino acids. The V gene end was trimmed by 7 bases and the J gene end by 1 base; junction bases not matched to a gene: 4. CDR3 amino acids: CASTLAGRTDTQYF. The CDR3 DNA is TGTGCCAGCACGTTAGCGGGGCGCACAGATACGCAGTATTTT.

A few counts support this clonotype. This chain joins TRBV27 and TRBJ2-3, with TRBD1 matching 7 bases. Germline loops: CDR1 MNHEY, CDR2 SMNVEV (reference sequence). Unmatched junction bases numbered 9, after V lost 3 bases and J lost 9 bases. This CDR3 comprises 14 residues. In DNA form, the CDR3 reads TGTGCCAGCAGTTTTTCCCGAGACAGGGCCACGCAGTATTTT. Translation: CASSFSRDRATQYF.

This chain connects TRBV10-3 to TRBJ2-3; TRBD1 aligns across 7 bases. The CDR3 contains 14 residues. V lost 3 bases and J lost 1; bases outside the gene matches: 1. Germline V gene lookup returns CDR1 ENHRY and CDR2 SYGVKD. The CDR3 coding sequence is TGTGCCATCAGTGATGACAGGGGCACAGATACGCAGTATTTT. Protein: CAISDDRGTDTQYF.

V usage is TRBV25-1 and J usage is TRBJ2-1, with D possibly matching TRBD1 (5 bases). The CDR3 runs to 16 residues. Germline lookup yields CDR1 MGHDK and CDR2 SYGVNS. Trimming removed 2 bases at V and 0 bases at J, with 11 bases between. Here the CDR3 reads CASSEGSTVSYNEQFF. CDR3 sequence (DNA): TGTGCCAGCAGTGAAGGGTCGACAGTCTCCTACAATGAGCAGTTCTTC.

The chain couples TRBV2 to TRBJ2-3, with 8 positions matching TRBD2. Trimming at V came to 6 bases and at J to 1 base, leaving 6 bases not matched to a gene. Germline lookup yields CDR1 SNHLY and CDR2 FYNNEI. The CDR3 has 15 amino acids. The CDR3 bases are TGTGCCAGCAGCCCTACTAGCGGTGGCACAGATACGCAGTATTTT. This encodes CASSPTSGGTDTQYF.